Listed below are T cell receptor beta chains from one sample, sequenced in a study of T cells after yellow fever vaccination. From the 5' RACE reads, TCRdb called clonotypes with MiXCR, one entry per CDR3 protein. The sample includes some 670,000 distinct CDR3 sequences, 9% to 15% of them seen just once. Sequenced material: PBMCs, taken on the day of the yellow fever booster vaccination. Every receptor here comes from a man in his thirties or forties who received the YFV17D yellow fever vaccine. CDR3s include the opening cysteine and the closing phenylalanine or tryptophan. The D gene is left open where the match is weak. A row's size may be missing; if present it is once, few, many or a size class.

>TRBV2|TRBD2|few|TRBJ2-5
TGTGCCAGCAGCAGTTACCGGACTAGCGGGAGTCAAGAGACCCAGTACTTC
CASSSYRTSGSQETQYF
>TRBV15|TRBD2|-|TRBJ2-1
TGTGCCACCAGCAGGGCGGGAGGGTATGAGCAGTTCTTC
CATSRAGGYEQFF
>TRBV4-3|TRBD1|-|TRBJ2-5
TGCGCCAGCAGGGCACAGGGGTCCGAGACCCAGTACTTC
CASRAQGSETQYF
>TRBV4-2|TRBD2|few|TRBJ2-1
TGTGCCAGCAGCCAACCTCTCCCGACTAGCCAAAATTACAATGAGCAGTTCTTC
CASSQPLPTSQNYNEQFF
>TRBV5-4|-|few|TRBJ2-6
TGTGCCAGCAGCTTGAGTTTGCAGATCTCTGGGGCCAACGTCCTGACTTTC
CASSLSLQISGANVLTF
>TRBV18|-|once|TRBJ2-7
TGTGCCAGCTCACCACGTAGTCCCCTCTCCTACGAGCAGTACTTC
CASSPRSPLSYEQYF
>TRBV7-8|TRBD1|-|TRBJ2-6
TGTGCCAGCAAGGACAGGGGTACGACTGGGGCCAACGTCCTGACTTTC
CASKDRGTTGANVLTF
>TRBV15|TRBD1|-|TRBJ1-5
TGTGCCACCAGCACCAACAGGGGAAATCAGCCCCAGCATTTT
CATSTNRGNQPQHF
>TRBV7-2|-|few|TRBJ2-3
TGTGCCAGCAGCGTAGGGCCAACTTATACGCAGTATTTT
CASSVGPTYTQYF
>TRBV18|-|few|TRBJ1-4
TGTGCCAGCTCGACCACCCGCAGTACCAATGAAAAACTGTTTTTT
CASSTTRSTNEKLFF
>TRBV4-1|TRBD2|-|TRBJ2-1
TGCGCCAGCAGCCAAGCCGCCAACCGGGACTACCACAATGAGCAGTTCTTC
CASSQAANRDYHNEQFF
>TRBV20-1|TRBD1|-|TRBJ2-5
TGCAGTGCTAGCAAGGGGACAGCGTTACAAGAGACCCAGTACTTC
CSASKGTALQETQYF
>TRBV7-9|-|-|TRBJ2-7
TGTGCCAGCAGCCCAGGGGCGGGAAGCGAGCAGTACTTC
CASSPGAGSEQYF
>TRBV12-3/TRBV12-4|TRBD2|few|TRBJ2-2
TGTGCCAGCAGCCCGGGACTAGCCGTGGAGCTGTTTTTT
CASSPGLAVELFF
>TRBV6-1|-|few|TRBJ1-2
TGTGCCAGCAGTCGCACCTCTTCTGGGGATGGCGGCTACACCTTC
CASSRTSSGDGGYTF
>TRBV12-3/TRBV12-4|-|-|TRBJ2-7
TGTGCCAGCAGTAAGGGGACGCCTTCCTACGAGCAGTACTTC
CASSKGTPSYEQYF
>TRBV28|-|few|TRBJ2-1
TGTGCCAGCAGTTTAGATGGGGTAGCTCTGTATGAGCAGTTCTTC
CASSLDGVALYEQFF
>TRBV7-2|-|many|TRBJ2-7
TGTGCCAGCAGCTGGGGGGGCGGGTACGAGCAGTACTTC
CASSWGGGYEQYF
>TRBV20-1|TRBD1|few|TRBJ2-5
TGCAGTGCTAGAGACCTCTACAGGGGGTACCGGGAGACCCAGTACTTC
CSARDLYRGYRETQYF
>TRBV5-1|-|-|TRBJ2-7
TGCGCCAACAGCTCCACTCGGTCCTACGAGCAGTACTTC
CANSSTRSYEQYF
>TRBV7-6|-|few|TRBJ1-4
TGTGCCAGCAGCTTATCGAAGACCGGATACCACGAAAAACTGTTTTTT
CASSLSKTGYHEKLFF
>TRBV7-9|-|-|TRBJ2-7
TGTGCCAGCAGCCCCCAGGGCCAGAGCTACGAGCAGTACTTC
CASSPQGQSYEQYF
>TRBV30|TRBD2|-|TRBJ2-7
TGTGCCTGGAGTGTACGGGAGGCCCCAGGATACGAGCAGTACTTC
CAWSVREAPGYEQYF
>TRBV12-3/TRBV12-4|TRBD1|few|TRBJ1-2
TGTGCCAGCAGTCCCCTGGGACAGCGGCCCTATGGCTACACCTTC
CASSPLGQRPYGYTF
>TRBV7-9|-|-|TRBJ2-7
TGTGCCAGCAGCTTTACGGGAGGACAGGAGCAGTACTTC
CASSFTGGQEQYF
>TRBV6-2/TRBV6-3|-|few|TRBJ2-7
TGTGCCAGCAGTTACTCCACGTACGAGCAGTACTTC
CASSYSTYEQYF
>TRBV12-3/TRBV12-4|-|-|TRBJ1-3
TGTGCCAGCCGGAGGGAACTAAGCTCTGGAAACACCATATATTTT
CASRRELSSGNTIYF
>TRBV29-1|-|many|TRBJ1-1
TGCAGCGTTGAAGAGGGAACTACGGGAACTGAAGCTTTCTTT
CSVEEGTTGTEAFF
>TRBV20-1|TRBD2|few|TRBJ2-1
TGCAGTGCTAAGGTTTACGCGGGAGGGCGTTACAATGAGCAGTTCTTC
CSAKVYAGGRYNEQFF
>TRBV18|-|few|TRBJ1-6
TGTGCCAGCTCGGTGGCCGGGGGCGGCAATTCACCCCTCCACTTT
CASSVAGGGNSPLHF
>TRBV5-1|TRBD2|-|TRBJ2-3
TGCGCCAGCTGCCGGGACTACAACACAGATACGCAGTATTTT
CASCRDYNTDTQYF
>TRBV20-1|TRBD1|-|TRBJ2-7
TGCAGTGCTGGAGATCCGGGACAGGGTTACGAGCAGTACTTC
CSAGDPGQGYEQYF
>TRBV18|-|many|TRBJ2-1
TGTGCCAGCTCACCCACAAGGTCCGGAGGCTACAATGAGCAGTTCTTC
CASSPTRSGGYNEQFF
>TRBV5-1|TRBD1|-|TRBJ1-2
TGCGCCAGCAGCCAAAGCGGGACAGGTCGTGGCTACACCTTC
CASSQSGTGRGYTF
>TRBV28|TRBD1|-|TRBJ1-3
TGTGCCAGCAGTTTAAGTAGAGACAGGGTTGGAAACACCATATATTTT
CASSLSRDRVGNTIYF
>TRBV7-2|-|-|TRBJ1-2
TGTGCCAGCAGCAAAGAAATGAGCATCATTAACTATGGCTACACCTTC
CASSKEMSIINYGYTF
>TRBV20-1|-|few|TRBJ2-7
TGCAGTTTACGTGGGACCGAGCAGTACTTC
CSLRGTEQYF
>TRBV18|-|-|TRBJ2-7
TGTGCCAGCTCACCGGTATCCGGCGGAGTCTACGAGCAGTACTTC
CASSPVSGGVYEQYF
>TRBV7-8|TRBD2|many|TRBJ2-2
TGTGCCAGCAGCCATAAGACTAGCTCCACCGGGGAGCTGTTTTTT
CASSHKTSSTGELFF
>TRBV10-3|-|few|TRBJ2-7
TGTGCCATCAGTGAGTCGCCCGCCTACGAGCAGTACTTC
CAISESPAYEQYF
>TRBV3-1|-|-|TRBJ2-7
TGTGCCAGCAGCCAAGTATGTGACGTCTTC
CASSQVCDVF
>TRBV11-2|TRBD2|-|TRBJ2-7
TGTGCCAGCAGCTCCGCGTTCTGGCGGGAGAAGGTCCCCTACGAGCAGTACTTC
CASSSAFWREKVPYEQYF
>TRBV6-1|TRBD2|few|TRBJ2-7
TGTGCCAGCAAACTAGCGGATAGCCTAGAGCAGTACTTC
CASKLADSLEQYF
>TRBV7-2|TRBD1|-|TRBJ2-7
TGTGCCAGCAGCCAGGACAGGGGGTTCTCCTACGAGCAGTACTTC
CASSQDRGFSYEQYF
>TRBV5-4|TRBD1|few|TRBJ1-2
TGTGCCAGCAGCCTCCCTCCGGGACAGCTCCTCTATGGCTACACCTTC
CASSLPPGQLLYGYTF
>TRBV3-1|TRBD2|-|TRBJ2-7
TGTGCCAGCAGCCCCACTAGCGGGAGGGTTGAGCAGTACTTC
CASSPTSGRVEQYF
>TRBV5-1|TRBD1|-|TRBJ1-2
TGCGCCAGCAGCACGACAGGGAGTTATGGCTACACCTTC
CASSTTGSYGYTF
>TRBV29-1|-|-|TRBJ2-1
TGCAGCGTTGTAGCTCTGGGCTCCTACAATGAGCAGTTCTTC
CSVVALGSYNEQFF
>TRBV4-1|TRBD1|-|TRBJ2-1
TGCGCCAGCAGCCAGCAGAAAGGACAGGGCTACAATGAGCAGTTCTTC
CASSQQKGQGYNEQFF